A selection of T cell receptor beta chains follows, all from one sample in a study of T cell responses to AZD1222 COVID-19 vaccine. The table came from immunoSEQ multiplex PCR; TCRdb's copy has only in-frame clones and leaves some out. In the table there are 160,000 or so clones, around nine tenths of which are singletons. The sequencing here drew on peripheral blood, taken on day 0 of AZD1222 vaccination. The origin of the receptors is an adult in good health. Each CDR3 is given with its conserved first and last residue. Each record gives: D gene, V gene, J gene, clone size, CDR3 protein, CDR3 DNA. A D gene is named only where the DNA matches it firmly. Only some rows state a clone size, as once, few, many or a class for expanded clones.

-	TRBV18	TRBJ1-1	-	CASSSRGNTEAFF	TGTGCCAGCTCATCCAGGGGGAACACTGAAGCTTTCTTT
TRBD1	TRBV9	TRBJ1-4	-	CASSVAGQEGEKLFF	TGTGCCAGCAGCGTAGCGGGACAGGAAGGGGAAAAACTGTTTTTT
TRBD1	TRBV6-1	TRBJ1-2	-	CASSENRGLNGYTF	TGTGCCAGCAGTGAAAACAGGGGGCTGAATGGCTACACCTTC
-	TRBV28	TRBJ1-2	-	CASSPNLGYGYTF	TGTGCCAGCAGTCCCAATTTGGGATATGGCTACACCTTC
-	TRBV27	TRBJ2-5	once	CASSLRGPQGPQYF	TGTGCCAGCAGTTTAAGAGGGCCCCAAGGGCCCCAGTACTTC
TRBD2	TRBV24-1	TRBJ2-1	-	CATSGTSGRDNEQFF	TGTGCCACCAGTGGGACTAGCGGGAGGGACAATGAGCAGTTCTTC
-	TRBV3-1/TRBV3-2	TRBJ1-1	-	CASKSDGRTEAFF	TGTGCCAGCAAGTCGGACGGCAGAACTGAAGCTTTCTTT
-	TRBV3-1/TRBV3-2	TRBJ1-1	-	CASSQEGGHGTEAFF	TGTGCCAGCAGCCAAGAGGGGGGCCACGGGACTGAAGCTTTCTTT
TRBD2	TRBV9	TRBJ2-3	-	CASSSQGTSRTDTQYF	TGTGCCAGCAGCTCACAAGGGACTAGCCGCACAGATACGCAGTATTTT
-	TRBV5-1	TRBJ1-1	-	CASSLGHRNTEAFF	TGCGCCAGCAGCTTGGGTCACCGGAACACTGAAGCTTTCTTT
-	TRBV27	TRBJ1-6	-	CASSLQYNSPLHF	TGTGCCAGCAGTTTACAGTATAATTCACCCCTCCACTTT
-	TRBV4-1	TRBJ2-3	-	CASSQDGGRGTDTQYF	TGCGCCAGCAGCCAAGATGGGGGAAGAGGCACAGATACGCAGTATTTT
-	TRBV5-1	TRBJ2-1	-	CASSLATYNEQFF	TGCGCCAGCAGCTTGGCGACTTACAATGAGCAGTTCTTC